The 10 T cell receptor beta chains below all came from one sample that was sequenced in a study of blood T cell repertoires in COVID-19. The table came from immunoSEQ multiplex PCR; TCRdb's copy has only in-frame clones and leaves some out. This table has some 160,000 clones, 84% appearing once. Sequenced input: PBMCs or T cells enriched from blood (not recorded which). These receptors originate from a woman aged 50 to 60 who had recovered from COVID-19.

The CDR3 DNA is TGTGCCAGCAGCTTGGGTTCGGTGAACACTGAAGCTTTCTTT. It translates to CASSLGSVNTEAFF. The J gene is TRBJ1-1, the V gene TRBV5-5; the D is unclear. The V end was cut by 0 bases, the J end by 0 bases, with 6 bases between. CDR1 SGHKS and CDR2 YYEKEE come from the germline V gene (reference sequence). This CDR3 spans 14 amino acids.

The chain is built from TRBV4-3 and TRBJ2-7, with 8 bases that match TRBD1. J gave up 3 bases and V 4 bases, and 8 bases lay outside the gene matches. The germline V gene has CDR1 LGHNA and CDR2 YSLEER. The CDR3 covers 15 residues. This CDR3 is CASSLETGDVYEQYF. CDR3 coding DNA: TGCGCCAGCAGCCTTGAGACAGGGGATGTCTACGAGCAGTACTTC.

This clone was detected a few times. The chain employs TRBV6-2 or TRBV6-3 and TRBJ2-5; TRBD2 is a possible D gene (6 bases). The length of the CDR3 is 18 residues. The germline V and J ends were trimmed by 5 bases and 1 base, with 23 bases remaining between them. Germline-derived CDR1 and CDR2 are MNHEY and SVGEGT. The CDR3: CASSPLPGTRGLQETQYF. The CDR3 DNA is TGTGCCAGCAGTCCCCTCCCCGGGACGCGGGGCCTCCAAGAGACCCAGTACTTC.

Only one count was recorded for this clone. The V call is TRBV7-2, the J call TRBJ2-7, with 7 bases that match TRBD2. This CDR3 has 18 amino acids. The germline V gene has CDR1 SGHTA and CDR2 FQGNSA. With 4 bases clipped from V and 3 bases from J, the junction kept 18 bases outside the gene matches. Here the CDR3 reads CASSSKDPGLSMNYEQYF. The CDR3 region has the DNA TGTGCCAGCAGCTCTAAGGATCCGGGACTATCGATGAACTACGAGCAGTACTTC.

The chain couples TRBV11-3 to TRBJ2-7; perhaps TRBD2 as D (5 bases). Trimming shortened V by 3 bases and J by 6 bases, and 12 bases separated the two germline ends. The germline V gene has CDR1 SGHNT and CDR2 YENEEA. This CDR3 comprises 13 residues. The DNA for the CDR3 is TGTGCCAGCAGCTTGATTCGAGGGCGCGAGCAGTACTTC. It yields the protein CASSLIRGREQYF.

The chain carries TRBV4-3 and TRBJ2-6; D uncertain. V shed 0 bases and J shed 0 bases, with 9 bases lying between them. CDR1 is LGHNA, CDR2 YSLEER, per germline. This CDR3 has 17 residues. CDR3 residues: CASSQERGSSGANVLTF. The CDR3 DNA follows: TGCGCCAGCAGCCAAGAGAGAGGTTCCTCTGGGGCCAACGTCCTGACTTTC.

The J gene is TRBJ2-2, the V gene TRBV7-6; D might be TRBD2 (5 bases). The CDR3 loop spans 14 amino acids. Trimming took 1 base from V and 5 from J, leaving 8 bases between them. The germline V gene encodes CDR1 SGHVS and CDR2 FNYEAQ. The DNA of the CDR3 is TGTGCCAGCAGCTTAGTGGGAGATACCGGGGAGCTGTTTTTT. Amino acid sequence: CASSLVGDTGELFF.

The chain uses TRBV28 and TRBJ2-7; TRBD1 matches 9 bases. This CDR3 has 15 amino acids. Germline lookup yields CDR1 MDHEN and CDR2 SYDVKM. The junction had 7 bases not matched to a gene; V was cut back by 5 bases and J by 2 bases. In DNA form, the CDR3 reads TGTGCCAGCAGTGTTCCGGGACAGGGAACCTACGAGCAGTACTTC. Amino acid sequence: CASSVPGQGTYEQYF.

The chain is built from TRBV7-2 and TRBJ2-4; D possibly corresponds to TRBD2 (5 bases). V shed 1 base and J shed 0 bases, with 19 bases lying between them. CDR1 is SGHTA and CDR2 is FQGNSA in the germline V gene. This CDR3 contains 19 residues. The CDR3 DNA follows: TGTGCCAGCAGCTTAGAGCCCGCGACTACCGTGGGAGCCAAAAACATTCAGTACTTC. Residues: CASSLEPATTVGAKNIQYF.

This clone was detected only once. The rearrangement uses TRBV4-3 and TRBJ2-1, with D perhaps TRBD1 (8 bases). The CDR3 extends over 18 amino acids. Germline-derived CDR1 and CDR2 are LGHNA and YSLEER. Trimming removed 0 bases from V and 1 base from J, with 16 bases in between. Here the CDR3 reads CASSQDRTGRGSYNEQFF. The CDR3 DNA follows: TGCGCCAGCAGCCAAGATCGGACAGGGAGGGGGTCCTACAATGAGCAGTTCTTC.